The 21 T cell receptor beta chains in this list originate from one sample, sequenced in a study of human T cells and chemical hapten exposure. Stated time point: healthy volunteer bleed at 6 weeks. Total RNA extraction was carried out from unfractionated whole blood. A single record per CDR3 protein comes from TCRdb applying MiXCR to the RACE reads. The sample has approximately 79,000 distinct CDR3 sequences; approximately 8.6% are singletons. The sequenced sample was whole blood. These receptors were obtained from a male donor in good health. Some clones in this sample may be carry-over from other donors' samples.

This clonotype came up a few times. This chain links TRBV6-2 or TRBV6-3 with TRBJ1-1; tentatively, D is TRBD1 (5 bases). V was clipped by 2 bases and J by 5 bases, with 12 bases between them. CDR1 and CDR2 (germline): MNHEY, SVGEGT. The CDR3 sequence is 14 residues long. CDR3 amino acids: CASSYARVRTEAFF. CDR3 bases: TGTGCCAGCAGTTACGCCAGGGTGAGAACTGAAGCTTTCTTT.

In its sample, this clonotype was seen a few times. The V and J genes are TRBV20-1 and TRBJ2-3, with 7 bases that match TRBD1. The CDR3 sequence is 14 residues long. J lost 4 bases, V lost 1 base, and 5 bases had no gene match. Germline assignment: CDR1 DFQATT and CDR2 SNEGSKA (reference sequence). This CDR3 reads CSARAVTGSDTQYF. CDR3 sequence (DNA): TGCAGTGCTAGAGCTGTGACAGGGTCAGATACGCAGTATTTT.

This clonotype was counted between two and nine times. The CDR3 DNA follows: TGTGCCAGCAGTGAGGGACAGGGGAGAGGCTACACCTTC. Translating it yields CASSEGQGRGYTF. The rearrangement uses TRBV2 and TRBJ1-2, with TRBD1 identical over 10 bases. J gave up 8 bases and V 3 bases, and 3 bases lay outside the gene matches. Germline-derived CDR1 and CDR2 are SNHLY and FYNNEI. The CDR3 consists of 13 residues.

This clonotype was picked up a small number of times. This chain joins TRBV7-6 and TRBJ1-1; possible D gene TRBD1, 6 bases. Trimming took off 5 bases at V and 4 bases at J, with 20 bases between the two ends. The germline gives CDR1 SGHVS, CDR2 FNYEAQ. CDR3 length equals 16 residues. CDR3 residues: CASSPAVAGASTEAFF. The CDR3 DNA follows: TGTGCCAGCAGCCCGGCGGTAGCAGGGGCGAGCACTGAAGCTTTCTTT.

This clonotype was seen many times. The V call is TRBV10-3, the J call TRBJ2-7; D is undetermined. CDR3 length: 11 amino acids. Looked up from germline, CDR1 is ENHRY and CDR2 is SYGVKD. V lost 2 bases to trimming and J lost 6 bases, with 5 bases between them. CDR3 nucleotides: TGTGCCATCAGTGAGATTCGCGAGCAGTACTTC. Its translation is CAISEIREQYF.

This chain joins TRBV4-1 and TRBJ1-3; the D is unclear. From germline, CDR1 is MGHRA and CDR2 YSYEKL. CDR3 size: 14 residues. Trimming removed 6 bases from V and 1 base from J, with 10 bases in between. The CDR3 sequence is CASRSPGSGNTIYF. The CDR3 nucleotides read TGCGCCAGCAGGTCGCCCGGGTCTGGAAACACCATATATTTT.

The chain has TRBV14 and TRBJ2-4; D is perhaps TRBD1 or TRBD2 (5 bases each). The CDR3 runs 12 residues. The V gene's germline CDR1 is SGHDN and CDR2 FVKESK. Trimming removed 4 bases from V and 15 bases from J, with 16 bases in between. CDR3 sequence reads: CASSLEGRALYF. CDR3 coding DNA: TGTGCCAGCAGCCTAGAGGGACGGGCCCTGTACTTC.

This clonotype was detected only a few times. The rearrangement joins TRBV11-2 to TRBJ2-6, with unresolved D. The CDR3 contains 16 residues. Trimming removed 3 bases from V and 2 bases from J, with 11 bases in between. CDR1 and CDR2 (germline): SGHAT, FQNNGV. The CDR3 DNA reads as TGTGCCAGCAGCTTGGGGTTTGCGCCTGGGGCCAACGTCCTGACTTTC. This translates into CASSLGFAPGANVLTF. Looking up the rest from reference TRBV11-2 and TRBJ2-6 gives the full variable domain: EAGVAQSPRYKIIEKRQSVAFWCNPISGHATLYWYQQILGQGPKLLIQFQNNGVVDDSQLPKDRFSAERLKGVDSTLKIQPAKLEDSAVYLCASSLGFAPGANVLTFGAGSRLTVL.

V and J are TRBV7-2 and TRBJ2-2; TRBD2 agrees at 9 bases. CDR1 and CDR2 from the germline V gene are SGHTA and FQGNSA. With 1 base clipped from V and 5 bases from J, the junction kept 5 bases outside the gene matches. The CDR3 is 16 residues long. Here the CDR3 reads CASSLGSTSGTGELFF. CDR3 in DNA: TGTGCCAGCAGCTTAGGATCTACTAGCGGGACCGGGGAGCTGTTTTTT.

The CDR3 nucleotides are TGCGCCAGCAGCAGAAGACAGGGCGGCGAGCAGTACTTC. Its protein is CASSRRQGGEQYF. The rearrangement uses TRBV5-1 and TRBJ2-7; 7 bases agree with TRBD1. This CDR3 has 13 residues. CDR1 is SGHRS, CDR2 YFSETQ, per germline. The trim removed 4 bases at V and 6 bases at J, leaving 7 bases unmatched.

This chain links TRBV20-1 with TRBJ2-1, with 8 positions matching TRBD2. Per the germline V gene, CDR1 is DFQATT and CDR2 is SNEGSKA (reference sequence). J was trimmed by 4 bases and V by 1 base; bases with no gene match: 6. The CDR3 length is 15 residues. The CDR3 region has the DNA TGCAGTGCTAGAGTCGGGAGGGCGTTGTACAATGAGCAGTTCTTC. Translated: CSARVGRALYNEQFF.

The chain recombines TRBV9 with TRBJ2-2; 9 bases are shared with TRBD2. Trimming removed 3 bases from V and 4 bases from J; junction bases left unmatched: 10. The CDR3 contains 17 residues. CDR1 is SGDLS and CDR2 is YYNGEE in the germline V gene. CDR3 DNA: TGTGCCAGCAGCGCCGTCTCTAGCGGGGCTCGCACCGGGGAGCTGTTTTTT. This gives the protein CASSAVSSGARTGELFF.

The gene calls are TRBV6-6 and TRBJ2-7; D is perhaps TRBD1 or TRBD2 (5 bases each). Germline V CDR1 and CDR2: MNHNY, SVGAGI (reference sequence). Deletions cut 8 bases from V and 7 bases from J, with 12 bases between. This CDR3 region has 11 residues. The CDR3, as DNA: TGTGCCAGCGGGGGTCCGGGGGAGCAGTACTTC. It encodes CASGGPGEQYF.

The rearrangement links TRBV18 to TRBJ1-1; D unresolved. The CDR3 spans 13 residues. The V end lost 0 bases, the J end lost 10 bases, and 12 bases lay between the germline ends. The V gene's germline CDR1 is KGHSH and CDR2 LQKENI. The CDR3 spells CASSPPYPRGAFF. The CDR3 DNA sequence: TGTGCCAGCTCACCACCATACCCCCGCGGAGCTTTCTTT.

This clonotype has a count of ten or more. The V gene is TRBV20-1, the J gene TRBJ2-7; 12 bases are shared with TRBD2. In germline, CDR1 is DFQATT, CDR2 SNEGSKA (reference sequence). V lost 4 bases to trimming and J lost 6 bases; unmatched junction nucleotides: 10. The CDR3 sequence is 15 residues long. Written as DNA, the CDR3 is TGCAGTGCTACGCCTTCGACTAGCGGGAGTCCCGAGCAGTACTTC. The encoded protein is CSATPSTSGSPEQYF.

This chain links TRBV20-1 with TRBJ2-3; 9 bases map to TRBD2. The CDR3 contains 15 residues. Germline trimming cut 8 bases from V and 1 base from J; bases unmatched to any gene: 10. Per germline, CDR1 DFQATT and CDR2 SNEGSKA (reference sequence). The CDR3 sequence is CSSRGSGSGTDTQYF. CDR3 nucleotides: TGCAGTTCCAGGGGTAGCGGGAGTGGCACAGATACGCAGTATTTT.

This clonotype was recorded a few times. The gene calls are TRBV20-1 and TRBJ1-2, with TRBD1 matching over 7 bases. Germline loops: CDR1 DFQATT, CDR2 SNEGSKA (reference sequence). The CDR3 is 15 amino acids. V lost 0 bases and J lost 5; bases outside the gene matches: 9. The CDR3 loop is CSARDQGVREYGYTF. CDR3 nucleotide sequence: TGCAGTGCTAGAGACCAGGGGGTCCGGGAGTATGGCTACACCTTC.

This clonotype was observed a handful of times. The rearrangement joins TRBV29-1 to TRBJ2-6, with D possibly being TRBD1 or TRBD2 (5 bases each). The CDR3 totals 15 residues. Germline CDR1 and CDR2: SQVTM and ANQGSEA. Trimming shortened V by 5 bases and J by 1 base, and 12 bases separated the two germline ends. This chain's CDR3 is CSVLVGTSGANVLTF. The CDR3 DNA follows: TGCAGCGTTTTGGTGGGGACGTCTGGGGCCAACGTCCTGACTTTC.

The chain employs TRBV3-1 and TRBJ2-3; possibly TRBD2 for D (6 bases). Trimming took off 4 bases at V and 5 bases at J, with 16 bases between the two ends. CDR1 is LGHDT and CDR2 is YNNKEL in the germline V gene (reference sequence). This CDR3 has 15 residues. CDR3 amino acids: CASSLSTSTGDTQYF. CDR3 coding DNA: TGTGCCAGCAGCCTATCGACTAGTACGGGAGATACGCAGTATTTT.

This clonotype was seen once. The CDR3 spells CASSLGAGAGNTIYF. DNA for the CDR3: TGTGCCAGCAGCTTAGGGGCGGGGGCCGGAAACACCATATATTTT. The chain has TRBV7-2 and TRBJ1-3, with a weak D call TRBD1 (6 bases). With 1 base removed from V and 4 bases from J, the gap between germline ends came to 11 bases. Germline loops: CDR1 SGHTA, CDR2 FQGNSA. The length of the CDR3 is 15 residues.

The sample holds a few counts of this clonotype. The chain has TRBV12-3 or TRBV12-4 and TRBJ1-2, with D hard to call. V was pared by 0 bases and J by 8 bases, with 13 bases between. CDR3 length: 14 amino acids. Written as DNA, the CDR3 is TGTGCCAGCAGTTTAGCACAGCCAAACCACGGCTACACCTTC. Its translation is CASSLAQPNHGYTF.